Described below is a single T cell receptor (beta chain) sequence and its context. Its specificity is unknown. This entry is derived from a study of T cells in localized non-small cell lung cancer. Study results and limitations: Out of the top 100 tumor clones, a median about 57 were seen in adjacent lung. Longer overall survival was linked to higher blood T cell density.

Clones were read by immunoSEQ multiplex PCR, and TCRdb kept only the in-frame ones, dropping some. The table lists around 620 clones, under 30% of them singletons. The sample was lung tumor tissue, taken before any cancer treatment. The TCR comes from a woman aged 35 to 70 with stage III lung adenocarcinoma.

CDR3 sequence (DNA): TGCGCCAGCAGCCAAGCTCCTGGGGGGCAGCCCCAGCATTTT. Translating it yields CASSQAPGGQPQHF. The V gene is TRBV4-1, the J gene TRBJ1-5; perhaps TRBD1 as D (5 bases). Germline V gene sequence: CDR1 MGHRA, CDR2 YSYEKL. The CDR3 length is 14 residues. V lost 1 base, J lost 7 bases, and 11 bases lay in between.